In its sample, the clone carrying this TCR beta chain ranks as medium-sized. What it binds is unknown. From germline, CDR1 is SGHTS and CDR2 YDEGEE. Trimming cost V 1 base and J 2 bases, with 16 bases left between them. The CDR3 runs 17 residues. Patients were all untreated before their thyroid surgery. Authors' analysis steps: For papillary thyroid cancer, a distant-metastasis classifier was constructed from CDR3 differences observed across clinicopathological groups. TCRdb reanalyzed the PCR reads via MiXCR. The V and J calls were not made by the authors but by TCRdb's processing. The data hold some 17,000 clones, with about 25% observed a single time. These data are taken from a study of metastatic and nonmetastatic thyroid tumors. Study background: Across blood and tumor or nodule tissue, repertoires from malignant and benign thyroid patients were compared with one another.

Notes on the study in general: When malignant thyroid tumors were compared with benign nodules, TCR beta diversity was reportedly significantly higher in the malignant tumors. This held in both blood and tumor samples.

The origin of this receptor is a male donor with papillary thyroid cancer or a benign thyroid nodule (not recorded which). Some clones in this sample may be carry-over from other donors' samples. V gene TRBV5-8 combines with J gene TRBJ1-5, with D perhaps TRBD1 (5 bases). Sequencing was done on a sample of blood. This CDR3 is CASSLQGAGWGNQPQHF. CDR3 nucleotide sequence: TGTGCCAGCAGCTTGCAAGGGGCAGGATGGGGCAATCAGCCCCAGCATTTT. Supplemented by reference TRBV5-8 and TRBJ1-5, the full variable domain reads EAGVTQSPTHLIKTRGQQATLRCSPISGHTSVYWYQQALGLGLQFLLWYDEGEERNRGNFPPRFSGRQFPNYSSELNVNALELEDSALYLCASSLQGAGWGNQPQHFGDGTRLSIL.